The 3 T cell receptor beta chains in this list originate from one sample, sequenced in a study of shared clonotypes between healthy human individuals (dated by TCRdb to about 2020). CD8 naive samples consisted of CD45RO-negative cells that were positively selected for CCR7, yielding a CD45RA+CCR7+ population without TemRA cells. The library was built by means of the immunoSEQ multiplex PCR assay. TCRdb took this table from immuneACCESS and kept in-frame rearrangements with V and J called. Such tables lack part of the clones; where checked against another copy, unresolved V genes explain under half of the gap, and the rest is unexplained. Within this sample are some 2,000,000 clones, with about 95% of them counted one time only. The top ten constitute 0.85% to 1.2% of the sample. The specimen sequenced was naive CD8+ T cells sorted from blood. This specimen's cell subset or site label, per the study, means: CD45RA+CCR7+. The receptors come from a man younger than 30 in good health.

With respect to this clone: Other DNA sequences from this sample encode an identical CDR3 as well. J is TRBJ2-7 and V is TRBV11-2; no clear D gene. The CDR3 is 11 residues long. Germline CDR1 reads SGHAT; CDR2 reads FQNNGV. Deletions cut 1 base from V and 7 bases from J, with 5 bases between. The chain's CDR3 is CASSLAGEQYF. In DNA form, the CDR3 reads TGTGCCAGCAGCTTAGCCGGTGAGCAGTACTTC.

The chain employs TRBV27 and TRBJ2-3, with a weak D call TRBD1 (6 bases). The CDR3 loop spans 15 amino acids. Trimming took 3 bases from V and 6 from J, leaving 16 bases between them. CDR1 is MNHEY and CDR2 is SMNVEV in the germline V gene (reference sequence). CDR3 nucleotides: TGTGCCAGCAGTTTGGACAGATCCTGGGGGGATACGCAGTATTTT. Protein sequence: CASSLDRSWGDTQYF.

The chain links TRBV2 to TRBJ2-7; TRBD2 aligns across 9 bases. The junction had 5 bases not matched to a gene; V was cut back by 2 bases and J by 0 bases. CDR1 SNHLY and CDR2 FYNNEI come from the germline V gene. The CDR3 is 16 residues long. The CDR3 spells CASSESWTSDSYEQYF. For the CDR3, the DNA is TGTGCCAGCAGTGAATCCTGGACTAGCGACTCCTACGAGCAGTACTTC.